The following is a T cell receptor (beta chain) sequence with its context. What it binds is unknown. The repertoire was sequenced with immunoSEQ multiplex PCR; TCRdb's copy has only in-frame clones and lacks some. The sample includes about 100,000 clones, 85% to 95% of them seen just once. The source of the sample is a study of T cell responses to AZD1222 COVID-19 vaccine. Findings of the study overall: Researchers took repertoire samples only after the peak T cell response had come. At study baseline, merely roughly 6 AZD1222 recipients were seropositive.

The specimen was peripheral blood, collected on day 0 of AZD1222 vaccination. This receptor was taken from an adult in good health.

CDR3 nucleotide sequence: TGTGCCTGGAGTGCACTGATAAACTACGAGCAGTACTTC. Translated: CAWSALINYEQYF. The chain employs TRBV30 and TRBJ2-7; D gene unclear. Looked up from germline, CDR1 is GTSNPN and CDR2 is SVGIG (reference sequence). The ends were cut back, 1 base at V and 3 bases at J, with 10 bases in the middle. The CDR3 is made up of 13 amino acids.